The 19 T cell receptor beta chains below all came from one sample that was sequenced in a study of breast tumors, draining lymph nodes, adjacent tissues. TCRdb analysed the multiplex PCR reads with MiXCR anew, one entry per CDR3 protein. In the table there are 15,000 to 16,000 distinct CDR3 sequences, less than 65% of which are singletons. The sample taken for sequencing was tumor-adjacent breast tissue. The receptors shown here come from a female donor with breast cancer. Some clones in this sample may be carry-over from other donors' samples.

The table lists this clonotype with many counts. The CDR3 coding sequence is TGCAGTGCTAGAGATGGTGGCAGGCAGCACACCGGGGAGCTGTTTTTT. It specifies CSARDGGRQHTGELFF. This chain connects TRBV20-1 to TRBJ2-2; D gene ambiguous. Germline V gene sequence: CDR1 DFQATT, CDR2 SNEGSKA (reference sequence). This CDR3 region has 16 residues. The ends were cut back, 0 bases at V and 3 bases at J, with 14 bases in the middle.

This clonotype is deemed medium-sized. J is TRBJ2-3 and V is TRBV20-1; TRBD2 aligns across 12 bases. CDR3 length: 15 residues. J lost 6 bases, V lost 6 bases, and 10 bases had no gene match. The germline CDR1 and CDR2 sequences are DFQATT and SNEGSKA (reference sequence). CDR3: CSATTSGSLQDTQYF. The CDR3 DNA is TGCAGTGCCACGACTAGCGGGAGTCTTCAGGATACGCAGTATTTT.

This clonotype showed up many times. The gene calls are TRBV6-2 or TRBV6-3 and TRBJ2-7, with TRBD1 identical over 9 bases. CDR3 length: 14 amino acids. Trimming cost V 5 bases and J 4 bases; bases outside gene matches: 6. Germline lookup yields CDR1 MNHEY and CDR2 SVGEGT. The CDR3 DNA reads TGTGCCAGCAGTCACCGGGGACAGGGTTACGAGCAGTACTTC. Protein product: CASSHRGQGYEQYF.

There are many counts of this clonotype. The V gene is TRBV5-1, the J gene TRBJ2-2; D is uncertain. Germline V gene lookup returns CDR1 SGHRS and CDR2 YFSETQ. V gave up 0 bases and J gave up 7 bases, with 10 bases separating them. The CDR3 is made up of 14 amino acids. In DNA, the CDR3 is TGCGCCAGCAGCTTGGTAGGCTATGACGGGGAGCTGTTTTTT. The encoded protein is CASSLVGYDGELFF.

At least ten counts were recorded for this clonotype. V is TRBV27 and J is TRBJ2-7; possibly TRBD1 for D (6 bases). This CDR3 is built from 14 residues. The germline V gene has CDR1 MNHEY and CDR2 SMNVEV (reference sequence). The V and J ends lost 4 bases and 6 bases respectively, with 16 bases between them. The CDR3 DNA sequence: TGTGCCAGCAGTTCTGACGTAACAGGGTTCGAGCAGTACTTC. Amino acid sequence: CASSSDVTGFEQYF.

This clonotype was observed at least ten times. The J gene is TRBJ1-1, the V gene TRBV24-1; 7 nucleotides align to TRBD1. CDR3 length equals 13 residues. CDR1 and CDR2 from the germline V gene are KGHDR and SFDVKD. V was pared by 3 bases and J by 14 bases, with 11 bases of the junction left unmatched. The CDR3 reads CATSDRTGIEVFF. DNA of the CDR3: TGTGCCACCAGTGATAGGACAGGTATTGAAGTCTTCTTT.

At least ten counts were recorded for this clonotype. The CDR3 region has the DNA TGTGCCAGCAGCAGGAGCATCCTCTCCGGAAACACCATATATTTT. As protein: CASSRSILSGNTIYF. The chain couples TRBV7-9 to TRBJ1-3; D gene uncertain. Germline assignment: CDR1 SEHNR and CDR2 FQNEAQ (reference sequence). With 5 bases removed from V and 4 bases from J, the gap between germline ends came to 15 bases. CDR3 length: 15 amino acids.

The genes are TRBV15 and TRBJ2-1; 12 bases are a match to TRBD2. This CDR3 has 19 amino acids. With V trimmed by 2 bases and J by 9 bases, 17 bases remained unmatched. Looked up from germline, CDR1 is LNHNV and CDR2 is YYDKDF (reference sequence). CDR3 in DNA: TGTGCCACCAGCAGAATGGTGACTAGCGGGAGTGGAACGTCACGTGAGCAGTTCTTC. Its protein product is CATSRMVTSGSGTSREQFF.

This clonotype was observed many times. The chain joins TRBV6-5 to TRBJ2-2; D might be TRBD1 (6 bases). From germline, CDR1 is MNHEY and CDR2 SVGAGI. This CDR3 comprises 13 residues. Trimming shortened V by 5 bases and J by 4 bases, and 8 bases separated the two germline ends. CDR3 bases: TGTGCCAGCAGTAGAGGGGGCACCGGGGAGCTGTTTTTT. Amino acid sequence: CASSRGGTGELFF.

The chain employs TRBV24-1 and TRBJ2-3, with unresolved D. The CDR3 totals 14 residues. Trimming took off 4 bases at V and 2 bases at J, with 9 bases between the two ends. Per the germline V gene, CDR1 is KGHDR and CDR2 is SFDVKD. The CDR3 is CATSETQFTDTQYF. Written as DNA, the CDR3 is TGTGCCACCAGTGAAACACAGTTCACAGATACGCAGTATTTT.

The chain recombines TRBV24-1 with TRBJ2-2, with D perhaps TRBD1 (5 bases). V was clipped by 5 bases and J by 5 bases, with 14 bases between them. The CDR3 covers 15 residues. Germline CDR1 reads KGHDR; CDR2 reads SFDVKD. As DNA, the CDR3 is TGTGCCACCAGTGCCCTAAGGCAGGGAACCGGGGAGCTGTTTTTT. Protein product: CATSALRQGTGELFF.

V is TRBV12-3 or TRBV12-4 and J is TRBJ2-1; no firm D call. CDR3 length equals 15 residues. V lost 8 bases and J 0 bases, leaving 14 bases between the germline ends. CDR3: CASPFPLCSYNEQFF. The CDR3 DNA follows: TGTGCCAGCCCCTTCCCACTGTGCTCCTACAATGAGCAGTTCTTC.

This clonotype is deemed medium-sized. This sequence joins TRBV11-2 and TRBJ2-7; TRBD2 might be the D (5 bases). CDR3 length: 16 residues. CDR1 is SGHAT and CDR2 is FQNNGV in the germline V gene. V was shortened by 6 bases and J by 0 bases, with 18 bases between the two germline ends. CDR3 in amino acids: CASRPSRAETSYEQYF. CDR3 sequence (DNA): TGTGCCAGCAGACCATCGAGAGCGGAAACCTCCTACGAGCAGTACTTC.

About this clonotype itself: An end of the junction does not agree with germline; a read error may underlie this. The chain combines TRBV20-1 with TRBJ2-2, with D perhaps TRBD1 or TRBD2 (5 bases each). This CDR3 spans 15 amino acids. Germline V gene sequence: CDR1 DFQATT, CDR2 SNEGSKA (reference sequence). In DNA form, the CDR3 reads TGCGGTGCTAGAGCAGGGACGGCGAACACCGGGGAGCTGTTTTTT. Translated, it gives CGARAGTANTGELFF.

The chain joins TRBV20-1 to TRBJ2-5; D is undetermined. The CDR3 contains 12 residues. The germline gives CDR1 DFQATT, CDR2 SNEGSKA (reference sequence). Trimming removed 5 bases at V and 3 bases at J, with 10 bases between. Here the CDR3 DNA reads TGCAGTGCTTTACGCCTTAAAGAGACCCAGTACTTC. Translated: CSALRLKETQYF.

This clonotype appeared many times. In DNA, the CDR3 is TGTGCCAGCAGCCAAGAGATCGGGGGCGACTCGGTCTATGGCTACACCTTC. Translating gives CASSQEIGGDSVYGYTF. The chain recombines TRBV4-2 with TRBJ1-2, with a weak D call TRBD1 (6 bases). Germline-derived CDR1 and CDR2 are LGHNA and YNFKEQ. The CDR3 has 17 amino acids. Trimming shortened V by 0 bases and J by 4 bases, and 18 bases separated the two germline ends.

This clonotype was detected ten times or more. The rearrangement links TRBV28 to TRBJ2-3; 7 bases line up with TRBD2. After removal of 3 bases from V and 2 bases from J, the junction contained 11 bases not matched to a gene. This CDR3 is 17 amino acids long. Germline values: CDR1 MDHEN, CDR2 SYDVKM. The CDR3 loop reads CASSLTRASGYTDTQYF. CDR3 DNA sequence: TGTGCCAGCAGTTTGACTAGGGCTAGCGGCTACACAGATACGCAGTATTTT.

The rearrangement joins TRBV29-1 to TRBJ1-2, with unresolved D. Trimming took 0 bases from V and 7 from J, leaving 12 bases between them. This CDR3 is built from 13 residues. Germline values: CDR1 SQVTM, CDR2 ANQGSEA. The CDR3 nucleotides are TGCAGCGTTGAAGATTTGGGATTACGTGGCTACACCTTC. Amino acids: CSVEDLGLRGYTF.

This clonotype occurred many times. The rearrangement links TRBV11-3 to TRBJ2-7; 9 nucleotides line up with TRBD2. J was trimmed by 7 bases and V by 4 bases; bases with no gene match: 14. Germline CDR1 SGHNT, CDR2 YENEEA. The CDR3 covers 16 residues. The DNA of the CDR3 is TGTGCCAGCAGCTCCCTCCTACTAGCGGGTTCTCGGGAGCAGTACTTC. Its translation: CASSSLLLAGSREQYF.